Sequencing of this T cell receptor beta chain was carried out in a study of CD8 T cells in ankylosing spondylitis. General study results and limits: Apparently characteristic of ankylosing spondylitis blood was a TCR beta motif (eight highly homologous variants).

This clonotype was observed a few times. Its antigen is currently unknown. Each CDR3 protein gets one entry after TCRdb re-called the 5' RACE reads with MiXCR. Of 200,000 to 250,000 distinct CDR3 sequences detected, about 10% appear once; the ten largest clones hold roughly 2.5%. Germline V gives CDR1 SGHDN, CDR2 FVKESK. The CDR3 is made up of 16 amino acids. V gave up 3 bases and J gave up 4 bases, with 18 bases separating them. Sequencing used blood, either unsorted or a sorted T cell fraction (not recorded which). The J gene is TRBJ1-2, the V gene TRBV14, with a tentative D call TRBD1 (6 bases). The sequence derives from a male donor with ankylosing spondylitis or in good health (not recorded which). The CDR3 DNA is TGTGCCAGCAGCCAGCTTTATACAGGGTCGGCCTATGGCTACACCTTC. As protein: CASSQLYTGSAYGYTF.